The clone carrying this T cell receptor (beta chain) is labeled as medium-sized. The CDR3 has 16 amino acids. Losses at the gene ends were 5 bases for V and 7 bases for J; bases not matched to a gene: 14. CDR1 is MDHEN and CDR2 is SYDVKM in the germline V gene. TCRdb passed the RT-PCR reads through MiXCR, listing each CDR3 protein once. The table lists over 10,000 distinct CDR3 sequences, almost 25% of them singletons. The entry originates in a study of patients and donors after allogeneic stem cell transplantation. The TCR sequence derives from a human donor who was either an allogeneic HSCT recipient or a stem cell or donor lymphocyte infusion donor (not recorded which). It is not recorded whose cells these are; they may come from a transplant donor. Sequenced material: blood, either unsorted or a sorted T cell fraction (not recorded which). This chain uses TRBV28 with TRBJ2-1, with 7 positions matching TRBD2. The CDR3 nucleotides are TGTGCCAGCAGTCTCGAGGAGGGAGGGCCCGAGAATGAGCAGTTCTTC. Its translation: CASSLEEGGPENEQFF.